This T cell receptor beta chain stems from a study of PD-1 blockade in classical Hodgkin lymphoma (dated by TCRdb to the early 2020s). Describing the broader study: Nivolumab dosing was 3 mg/kg intravenously every 2 weeks, continuing until either disease progression or unacceptable toxicity. The study used CyTOF and TCR beta sequencing to define a peripheral blood immune signature of response to PD-1 blockade in classical Hodgkin lymphoma. Points the paper makes about the study in general: Baseline TCR diversity was reported to be lower in newly diagnosed patients than in healthy donors and to be lower still in relapsed/refractory patients. Patients starting nivolumab less than 1 year after ASCT had lower diversity and were excluded from later analyses to avoid confounding by immune reconstitution. Among trial patients, those achieving complete response had baseline diversity similar to that of newly diagnosed patients, while diversity was significantly lower in partial responders and progressors. The study was restricted to a single clinical trial cohort, and the causes of repertoire differences, possibly disease activity or prior therapy, were left undefined. CD4+ but not CD8+ TCR diversity rose significantly by C4D1 (p=0.0027 vs p=0.16), most apparent in complete responders (p=0.02).

Genomic DNA was extracted with the Qiagen DNeasy kit from unsorted PBMCs and from negatively selected CD4+ and CD8+ fractions. TCR beta CDR3 regions were amplified by immunoSEQ multiplex PCR using primers annealing to V and J segments. Amplification bias was minimized using a synthetic immune receptor repertoire, and residual bias was removed computationally after sequencing. As for the authors' bioinformatics: Repertoire diversity was quantified as the Shannon entropy index using custom Python scripts. Unsorted, CD4+ and CD8+ repertoires were analyzed separately, except in combined analyses where CD4+ and CD8+ sequences were merged in silico. A clone counted as expanded when the clone's frequency after treatment rose at least 2-fold relative to C1D1, and clones undetected at baseline were given a pseudocount of 0.5. Singleton clones were defined as clones with 0 or 1 copy at C1D1, and non-singleton clones were defined as clones with 2 or more copies. Clones expanded in unsorted samples were annotated as CD4+, CD8+ or unknown by matching protein sequences in sorted samples from the same patient. Diversity changes from C1D1 to C4D1 were tested in paired samples using Wilcoxon tests. This immuneACCESS table, as held by TCRdb, lists in-frame sequences with V and J called but not all clones. Of the missing ones, under half trace to an unresolved V gene in checked studies; the others have no known cause. D and trimming were read from the DNA, whereas the V and J calls and clone size are those reported in that table. For this sample there are 30,000 to 40,000 clones; more than 80% appear just once. Of the sample, roughly 0.24% falls within the top ten clones.

Read against the paper, the sample's time point label means: cycle 1 day 1 (C1D1), immediately before nivolumab initiation. All trial patients had relapsed after autologous stem cell transplantation, with cohorts A, B and C differing in prior brentuximab vedotin exposure. Using a Miltenyi CD4+ T cell isolation kit, CD4+ T cells were purified from thawed PBMCs through magnetic negative selection. The trial cohort was composed of about 58 patients with relapsed/refractory classical Hodgkin lymphoma, for whom complete response, partial response or progressive disease was recorded as best overall response. In the multi-cohort phase II CheckMate 205 trial, trial patients received single-agent nivolumab. An independent review committee assessed best overall response using the 2007 International Working Group response criteria. Trial PBMCs were collected just before the start of nivolumab (C1D1) and during therapy at cycle 2 day 1 and cycle 4 day 1. Peripheral blood was collected in 8 mL Vacutainer Cell Preparation Tubes, from which PBMCs were isolated by centrifugation and then cryopreserved. Purified CD4+ and CD8+ fractions were generated only in cases for which an additional PBMC sample was available. Magnetically labelled cells were removed on LS columns in a quadroMACS separator, and the flow-through was collected as the purified fraction.

In regard to this clone: Its antigen is still unknown. No quality values exist for individual bases; no much larger clone is one base distant.

From cysteine to phenylalanine, the CDR3 is 14 amino acids long. CDR3 DNA is the only sequence kept; it has 42 bases, read in frame from the first base. V ends up 6 bases short and J 7 bases short, with an unmatched junction base count of 12. As encoded in the germline V gene, CDR1 is MDHEN while CDR2 is SYDVKM. The receptor comes from a human donor with classical Hodgkin lymphoma. The chain is encoded by TRBV28 joined to TRBJ2-7; TRBD2 lines up with 7 middle nucleotides. Sequencing used CD4+ T cells from blood, obtained at baseline. The DNA sequence is as follows: TGTGCCAGCAGGGCGGGACTAAGTTTTGGGGAGCAGTACTTC. Translated, this gives CASRAGLSFGEQYF.